A selection of T cell receptor beta chains follows, all from one sample in a study of OX40 agonist ivuxolimab in advanced cancers. Assay: immunoSEQ multiplex PCR; the TCRdb copy retains only in-frame clones and omits some. The repertoire holds under 85,000 clones, with about 93% as singletons. The source material was CD4+ or CD8+ T cells sorted from blood, sampled in a trial of the OX40 agonist ivuxolimab. These TCRs come from an adult with an advanced solid tumor such as melanoma, head and neck, liver or kidney cancer. CDR3s include the opening cysteine and the closing phenylalanine or tryptophan. D genes are given only for firm matches. Size is stated for part of the rows, as once, few or many counts, or as a class when the clone is expanded.

.,.,TRBJ1-1,TRBV7-9,CASSLYDRANTEAFF,TGTGCCAGCAGCTTATATGACAGAGCGAACACTGAAGCTTTCTTT
.,.,TRBJ2-7,TRBV14,CASSLFQGPSYEQYF,TGTGCCAGCAGCCTCTTCCAGGGGCCCTCCTACGAGCAGTACTTC
TRBD2,.,TRBJ2-7,TRBV10-2,CASLNPTSDEQYF,TGCGCCAGCCTTAACCCGACTAGCGACGAGCAGTACTTC
.,.,TRBJ2-1,TRBV27,CASSLKGPRNEQFF,TGTGCCAGCAGTTTAAAAGGCCCCCGTAATGAGCAGTTCTTC
TRBD1,.,TRBJ2-7,TRBV7-9,CASSDGQGAIAGPYEQYF,TGTGCCAGCAGCGATGGACAGGGGGCAATAGCGGGCCCCTACGAGCAGTACTTC
.,.,TRBJ2-7,TRBV5-4,CASSSDGDEQYF,TGTGCCAGCAGCTCCGACGGCGACGAGCAGTACTTC
TRBD2,.,TRBJ2-1,TRBV4-3,CASNSSGSTFFVEQFF,TGCGCCAGCAATTCTAGCGGGAGCACGTTCTTTGTTGAGCAGTTCTTC
.,.,TRBJ2-7,TRBV11-2,CASSLGQGGYEQYF,TGTGCCAGCAGCTTAGGGCAGGGAGGATACGAGCAGTACTTC
.,.,TRBJ2-3,TRBV2,CASSEPLEAALTDTQYF,TGTGCCAGCAGTGAACCGTTGGAGGCGGCACTCACAGATACGCAGTATTTT
.,.,TRBJ2-1,TRBV7-2,CASSLEAYYNEQFF,TGTGCCAGCAGCTTAGAAGCCTACTACAATGAGCAGTTCTTC
.,.,TRBJ2-7,TRBV7-2,CASSYPGLAYEQYF,TGTGCCAGCAGTTACCCGGGGCTAGCCTACGAGCAGTACTTC
.,.,TRBJ2-3,TRBV6-6,CASSYSPADTQYF,TGTGCCAGCAGTTACTCCCCGGCAGATACGCAGTATTTT
.,few,TRBJ1-2,TRBV5-4,CASNLDSSYGYTF,TGTGCCAGCAACCTAGACAGTTCCTATGGCTACACCTTC
.,.,TRBJ2-5,TRBV25-1,CASSPQVQETQYF,TGTGCCAGCAGCCCGCAGGTACAAGAGACCCAGTACTTC
.,.,TRBJ2-7,TRBV9,CASSVGGSYEQYF,TGTGCCAGCAGCGTTGGGGGTTCCTACGAGCAGTACTTC
.,.,TRBJ1-2,TRBV20-1,CSAKTGYGYTF,TGCAGCGCTAAGACAGGCTATGGCTACACCTTC
TRBD2,.,TRBJ2-1,TRBV7-2,CASSSFGAGGFLVYNEQFF,TGTGCCAGCAGCTCTTTTGGAGCGGGGGGGTTCTTGGTCTACAATGAGCAGTTCTTC
TRBD1,.,TRBJ2-7,TRBV2,CASRVGTGNSYEQYF,TGTGCCAGCAGAGTAGGGACAGGGAATTCCTACGAGCAGTACTTC
TRBD2,.,TRBJ2-1,TRBV27,CASSLRGSGSKEQFF,TGTGCCAGCAGTTTAAGAGGTAGCGGGAGCAAGGAGCAGTTCTTC
TRBD1,.,TRBJ2-1,TRBV10-3,CAISERTGQGTNEQFF,TGTGCCATCAGTGAGAGAACGGGACAGGGGACCAATGAGCAGTTCTTC
.,.,TRBJ2-7,TRBV29-1,CSVVGGQKSSYEQYF,TGCAGCGTTGTAGGCGGACAGAAGAGCTCCTACGAGCAGTACTTC
.,.,TRBJ2-3,TRBV30,CAWSVRDYSTDTQYF,TGTGCCTGGAGTGTTCGGGATTATAGCACAGATACGCAGTATTTT
.,once,TRBJ2-7,TRBV4-1,CASSQGPLIYEQYF,TGCGCCAGCAGCCAAGGACCCCTCATCTACGAGCAGTACTTC
.,.,TRBJ2-7,TRBV4-1,CASSQDLEVPRQGSSYEQYF,TGCGCCAGCAGCCAAGATCTTGAGGTCCCGCGGCAGGGGAGCTCCTACGAGCAGTACTTC
.,.,TRBJ1-1,TRBV5-6,CASNLIQGEAFF,TGTGCCAGCAACCTGATACAGGGTGAAGCTTTCTTT
.,.,TRBJ1-1,TRBV7-9,CASSLRGTEAFF,TGTGCCAGCAGCTTACGGGGGACTGAAGCTTTCTTT